This T cell receptor (beta chain) was sequenced during a study of Ad26.COV2.S vaccination and SARS-CoV-2 variants. Study details: Doses of Ad26.COV2.S were injected into muscle once or twice, 56 days apart.

General study results and limits: Those who received vaccine or placebo ended up with similar non-spike TCR breadth.

This clone appeared a single time. No antigen is known for it. Documented treatment: approximately 18 received Ad26.COV2.S at low or high dose, single or two shots; roughly five received placebo; per-sample allocation not given. It was on day 63 after the first vaccine or placebo injection that samples were taken. Assay: immunoSEQ multiplex PCR; the TCRdb copy retains only in-frame clones and omits some. The data contain 350,000 to 550,000 clones, roughly nine tenths of them seen just once; the ten biggest clones take up around 2.5%. V gave up 1 base and J gave up 3 bases, with 9 bases separating them. There are 14 residues in the CDR3. Looked up from germline, CDR1 is KGHSY and CDR2 is FQNENV.

The sample consisted of peripheral blood, taken in a trial of Ad26.COV2.S vaccine versus placebo. J is TRBJ2-5 and V is TRBV16; D not resolved. This TCR derives from a person aged 18-60 years who received the Ad26.COV2.S COVID-19 vaccine or a placebo. The DNA of the CDR3 is TGTGCCAGCAGCCAATTTGACTTTAAAGAGACCCAGTACTTC. This codes for CASSQFDFKETQYF. Full variable domain (missing parts from reference TRBV16 and TRBJ2-5): GEEVAQTPKHLVRGEGQKAKLYCAPIKGHSYVFWYQQVLKNEFKFLISFQNENVFDETGMPKERFSAKCLPNSPCSLEIQATKLEDSAVYFCASSQFDFKETQYFGPGTRLLVL.